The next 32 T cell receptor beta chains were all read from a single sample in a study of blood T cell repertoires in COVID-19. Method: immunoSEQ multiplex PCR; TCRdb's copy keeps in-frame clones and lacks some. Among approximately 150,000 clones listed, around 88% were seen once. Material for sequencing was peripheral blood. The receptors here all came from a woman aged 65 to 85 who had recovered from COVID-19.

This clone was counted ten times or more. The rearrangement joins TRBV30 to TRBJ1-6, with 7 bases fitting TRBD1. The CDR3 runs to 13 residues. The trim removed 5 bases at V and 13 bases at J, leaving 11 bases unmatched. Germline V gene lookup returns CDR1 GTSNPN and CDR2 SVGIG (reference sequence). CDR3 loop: CAWGPNRGMPLHF. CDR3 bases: TGTGCCTGGGGCCCAAACAGGGGTATGCCCCTCCACTTT.

The CDR3 loop reads CATVSGSGANVLTF. CDR3 sequence (DNA): TGTGCCACCGTGTCGGGCTCTGGGGCCAACGTCCTGACTTTC. V gene TRBV10-3 combines with J gene TRBJ2-6; no reliable D call. Trimming cost V 10 bases and J 0 bases, with 10 bases left between them. CDR1 ENHRY and CDR2 SYGVKD come from the germline V gene. This CDR3 is 14 amino acids long.

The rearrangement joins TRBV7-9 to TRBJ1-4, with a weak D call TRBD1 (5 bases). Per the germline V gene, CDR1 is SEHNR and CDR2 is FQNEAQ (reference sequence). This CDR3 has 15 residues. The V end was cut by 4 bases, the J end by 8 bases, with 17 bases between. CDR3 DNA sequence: TGTGCCAGCAGCTCGTGGGACCTCCGGGGGGAAAAACTGTTTTTT. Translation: CASSSWDLRGEKLFF.

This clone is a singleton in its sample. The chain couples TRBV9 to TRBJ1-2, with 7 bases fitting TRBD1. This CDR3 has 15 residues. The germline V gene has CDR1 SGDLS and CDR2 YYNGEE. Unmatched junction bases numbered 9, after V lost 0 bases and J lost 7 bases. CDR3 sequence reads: CASSVATRGRSGYTF. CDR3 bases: TGTGCCAGCAGCGTAGCTACTAGGGGGCGGAGTGGCTACACCTTC.

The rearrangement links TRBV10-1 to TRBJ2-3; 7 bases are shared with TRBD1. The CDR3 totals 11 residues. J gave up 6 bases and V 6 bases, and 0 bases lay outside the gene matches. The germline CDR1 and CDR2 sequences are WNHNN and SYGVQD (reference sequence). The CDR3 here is CASSRGDTQYF. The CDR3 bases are TGCGCCAGCAGCAGGGGGGATACGCAGTATTTT.

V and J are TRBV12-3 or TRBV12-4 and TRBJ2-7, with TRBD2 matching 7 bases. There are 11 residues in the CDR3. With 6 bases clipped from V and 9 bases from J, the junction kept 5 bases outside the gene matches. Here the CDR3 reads CASSPGEGQYF. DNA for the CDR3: TGTGCCAGCAGCCCCGGGGAGGGGCAGTACTTC.

In DNA, the CDR3 is TGTGCCTGGAGTGTTTTTCGGGGCCGTCTAGGGGACAGGGGCCACGAGCAGTACTTC. Encoded protein: CAWSVFRGRLGDRGHEQYF. V gene TRBV30 combines with J gene TRBJ2-7; 10 bases line up with TRBD1. The CDR3 extends over 19 amino acids. V dropped 0 bases and J dropped 5; count of bases not matched to a gene: 19. Germline assignment: CDR1 GTSNPN and CDR2 SVGIG (reference sequence).

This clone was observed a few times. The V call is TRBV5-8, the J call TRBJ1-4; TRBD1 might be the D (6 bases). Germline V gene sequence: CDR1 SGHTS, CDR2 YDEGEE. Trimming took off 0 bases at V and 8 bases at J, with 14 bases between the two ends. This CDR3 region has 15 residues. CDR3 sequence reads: CASSLGDTRTEKLFF. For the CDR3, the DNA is TGTGCCAGCAGCTTGGGGGACACGCGTACGGAAAAACTGTTTTTT.

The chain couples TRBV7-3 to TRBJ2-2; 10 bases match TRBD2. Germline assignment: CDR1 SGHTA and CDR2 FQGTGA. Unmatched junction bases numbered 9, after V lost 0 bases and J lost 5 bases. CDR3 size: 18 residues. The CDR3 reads CASSLTVASGSGTGELFF. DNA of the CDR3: TGTGCCAGCAGCTTAACGGTGGCTAGCGGGAGTGGTACCGGGGAGCTGTTTTTT.

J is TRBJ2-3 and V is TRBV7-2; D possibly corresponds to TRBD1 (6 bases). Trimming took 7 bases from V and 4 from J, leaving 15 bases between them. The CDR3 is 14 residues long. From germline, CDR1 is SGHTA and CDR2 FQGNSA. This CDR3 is CASTRDTGADTQYF. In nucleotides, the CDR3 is TGTGCCAGCACCCGGGACACTGGCGCAGATACGCAGTATTTT.

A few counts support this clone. CDR3 sequence reads: CASSETGEDTQYF. DNA of the CDR3: TGTGCCAGCAGTGAAACAGGGGAAGATACGCAGTATTTT. This chain uses TRBV25-1 with TRBJ2-3; 7 bases line up with TRBD1. Germline loops: CDR1 MGHDK, CDR2 SYGVNS. Trimming at V came to 2 bases and at J to 5 bases, leaving 1 base not matched to a gene. The CDR3 totals 13 residues.

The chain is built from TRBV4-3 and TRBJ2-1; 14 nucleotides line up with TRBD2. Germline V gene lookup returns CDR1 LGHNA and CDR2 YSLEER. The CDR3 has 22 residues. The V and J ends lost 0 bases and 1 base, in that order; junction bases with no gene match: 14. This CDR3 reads CASSQDLHGGLAGVWSYNEQFF. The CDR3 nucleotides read TGCGCCAGCAGCCAAGATCTGCATGGGGGACTAGCGGGAGTTTGGTCCTACAATGAGCAGTTCTTC.

The CDR3 DNA is TGCGCCAGCAGCTTGGGTTATGGCAATCAGCCCCAGCATTTT. Amino acid sequence: CASSLGYGNQPQHF. The V and J genes are TRBV5-1 and TRBJ1-5; D remains ambiguous. Germline CDR1 and CDR2: SGHRS and YFSETQ. The CDR3 runs 14 residues. Trimming took 0 bases from V and 2 from J, leaving 6 bases between them.

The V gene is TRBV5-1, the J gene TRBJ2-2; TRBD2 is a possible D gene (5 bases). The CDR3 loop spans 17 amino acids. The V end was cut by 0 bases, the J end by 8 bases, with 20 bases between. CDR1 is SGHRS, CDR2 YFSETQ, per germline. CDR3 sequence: CASSLVPSRLDTGELFF. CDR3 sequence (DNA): TGCGCCAGCAGCTTGGTGCCTAGCCGTCTCGATACTGGGGAGCTGTTTTTT.

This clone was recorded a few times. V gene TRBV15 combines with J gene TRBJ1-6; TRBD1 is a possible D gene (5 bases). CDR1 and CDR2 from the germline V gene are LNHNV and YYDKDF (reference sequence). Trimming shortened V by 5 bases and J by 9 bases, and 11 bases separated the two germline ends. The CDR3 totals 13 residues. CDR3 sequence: CATSARGGSPLHF. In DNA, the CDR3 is TGTGCCACCAGCGCCCGGGGGGGTTCACCCCTCCACTTT.

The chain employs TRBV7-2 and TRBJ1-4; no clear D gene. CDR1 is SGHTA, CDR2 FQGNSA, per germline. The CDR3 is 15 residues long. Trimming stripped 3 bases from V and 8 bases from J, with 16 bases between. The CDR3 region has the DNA TGTGCCAGCAGCTTTCAGGCATCCGGGGAGGAAAAACTGTTTTTT. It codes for CASSFQASGEEKLFF.

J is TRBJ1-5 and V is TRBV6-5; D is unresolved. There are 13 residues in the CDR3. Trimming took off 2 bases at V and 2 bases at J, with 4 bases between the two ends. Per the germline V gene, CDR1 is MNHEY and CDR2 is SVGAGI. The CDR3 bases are TGTGCCAGCAGTTACCAGGGCAATCAGCCCCAGCATTTT. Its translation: CASSYQGNQPQHF.

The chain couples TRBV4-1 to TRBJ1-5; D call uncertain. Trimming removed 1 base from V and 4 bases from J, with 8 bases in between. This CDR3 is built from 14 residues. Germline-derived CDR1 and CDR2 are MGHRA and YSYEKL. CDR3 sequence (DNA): TGCGCCAGCAGCCAAGGGGCAGAGAATCAGCCCCAGCATTTT. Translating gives CASSQGAENQPQHF.

The CDR3 nucleotides read TGCAGTGCTAGTTCGAGCGCCAATGAGCAGTTCTTC. The encoded protein is CSASSSANEQFF. The chain has TRBV20-1 and TRBJ2-1; D is unclear. CDR1 DFQATT and CDR2 SNEGSKA come from the germline V gene (reference sequence). V lost 3 bases and J 6 bases, leaving 9 bases between the germline ends. This CDR3 spans 12 amino acids.

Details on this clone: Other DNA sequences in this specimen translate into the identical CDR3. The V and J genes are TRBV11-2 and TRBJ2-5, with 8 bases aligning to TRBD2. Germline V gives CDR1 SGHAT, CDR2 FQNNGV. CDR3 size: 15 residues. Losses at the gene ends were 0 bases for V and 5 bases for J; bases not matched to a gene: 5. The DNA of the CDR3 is TGTGCCAGCAGCTTAGATCGGGGGGGCGGGGAGACCCAGTACTTC. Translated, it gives CASSLDRGGGETQYF.

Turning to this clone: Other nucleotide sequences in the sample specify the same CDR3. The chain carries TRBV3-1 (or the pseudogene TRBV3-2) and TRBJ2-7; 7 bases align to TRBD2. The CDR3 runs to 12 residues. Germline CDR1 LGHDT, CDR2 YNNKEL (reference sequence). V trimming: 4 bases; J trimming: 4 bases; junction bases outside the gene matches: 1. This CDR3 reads CASSRGGYEQYF. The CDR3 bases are TGTGCCAGCAGCCGGGGGGGATACGAGCAGTACTTC.

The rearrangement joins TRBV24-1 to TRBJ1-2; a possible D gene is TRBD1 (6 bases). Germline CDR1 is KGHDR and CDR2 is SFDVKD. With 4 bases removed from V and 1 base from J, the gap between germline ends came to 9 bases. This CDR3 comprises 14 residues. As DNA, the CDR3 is TGTGCCACCAGTGACCCGACAGGTAACTATGGCTACACCTTC. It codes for CATSDPTGNYGYTF.

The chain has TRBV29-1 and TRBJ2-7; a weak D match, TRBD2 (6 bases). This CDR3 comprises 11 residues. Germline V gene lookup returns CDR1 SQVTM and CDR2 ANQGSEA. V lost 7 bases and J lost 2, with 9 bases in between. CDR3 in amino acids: CSGGDPYEQYF. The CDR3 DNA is TGCAGCGGCGGGGACCCCTACGAGCAGTACTTC.

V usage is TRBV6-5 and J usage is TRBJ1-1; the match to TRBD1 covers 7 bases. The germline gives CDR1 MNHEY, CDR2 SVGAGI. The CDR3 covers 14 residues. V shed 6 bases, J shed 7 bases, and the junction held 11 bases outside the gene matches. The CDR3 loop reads CASSATGQRDEAFF. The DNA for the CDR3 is TGTGCCAGCAGCGCTACGGGACAGAGGGATGAAGCTTTCTTT.

This CDR3 is CASSLASSGLYEQYF. The CDR3 DNA reads TGTGCCAGCAGCTTGGCATCTAGCGGTCTCTACGAGCAGTACTTC. The chain combines TRBV5-5 with TRBJ2-7; TRBD2 matches 7 bases. CDR1 is SGHKS, CDR2 YYEKEE, per germline (reference sequence). CDR3 length: 15 residues. V trimming: 0 bases; J trimming: 3 bases; junction bases outside the gene matches: 6.

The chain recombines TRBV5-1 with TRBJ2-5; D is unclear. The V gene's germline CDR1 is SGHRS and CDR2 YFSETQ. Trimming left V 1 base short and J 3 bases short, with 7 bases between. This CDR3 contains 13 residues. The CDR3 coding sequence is TGCGCCAGCAGCTTGCTCCCAGAAGAGACCCAGTACTTC. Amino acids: CASSLLPEETQYF. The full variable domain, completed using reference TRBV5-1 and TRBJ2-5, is KAGVTQTPRYLIKTRGQQVTLSCSPISGHRSVSWYQQTPGQGLQFLFEYFSETQRNKGNFPGRFSGRQFSNSRSEMNVSTLELGDSALYLCASSLLPEETQYFGPGTRLLVL.

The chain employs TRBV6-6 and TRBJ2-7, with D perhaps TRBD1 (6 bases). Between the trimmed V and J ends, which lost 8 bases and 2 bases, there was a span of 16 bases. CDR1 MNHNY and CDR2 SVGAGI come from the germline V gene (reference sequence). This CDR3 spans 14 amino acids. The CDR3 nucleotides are TGTGCCAGCCGCCGGGACATGGGACCCTACGAGCAGTACTTC. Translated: CASRRDMGPYEQYF.

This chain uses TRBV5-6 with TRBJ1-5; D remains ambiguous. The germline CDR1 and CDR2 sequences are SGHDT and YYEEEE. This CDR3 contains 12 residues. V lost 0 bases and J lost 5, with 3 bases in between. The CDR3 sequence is CASSLVDQPQHF. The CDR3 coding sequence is TGTGCCAGCAGCTTGGTCGATCAGCCCCAGCATTTT. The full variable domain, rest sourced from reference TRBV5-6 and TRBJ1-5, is DAGVTQSPTHLIKTRGQQVTLRCSPKSGHDTVSWYQQALGQGPQFIFQYYEEEERQRGNFPDRFSGHQFPNYSSELNVNALLLGDSALYLCASSLVDQPQHFGDGTRLSIL.

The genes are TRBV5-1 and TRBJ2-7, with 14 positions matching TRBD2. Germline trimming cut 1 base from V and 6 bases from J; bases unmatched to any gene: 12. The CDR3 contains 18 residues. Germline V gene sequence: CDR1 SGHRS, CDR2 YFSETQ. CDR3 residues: CASSLLSPGLAGAREQYF. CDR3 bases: TGCGCCAGCAGCTTGTTATCCCCGGGACTAGCGGGAGCTCGCGAGCAGTACTTC.

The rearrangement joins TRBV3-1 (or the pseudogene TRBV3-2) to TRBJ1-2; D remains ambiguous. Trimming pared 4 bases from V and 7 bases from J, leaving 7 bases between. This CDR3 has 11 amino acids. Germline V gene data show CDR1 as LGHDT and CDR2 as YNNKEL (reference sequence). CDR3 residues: CASSRGFGYTF. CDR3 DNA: TGTGCCAGCAGCCGCGGGTTTGGCTACACCTTC.

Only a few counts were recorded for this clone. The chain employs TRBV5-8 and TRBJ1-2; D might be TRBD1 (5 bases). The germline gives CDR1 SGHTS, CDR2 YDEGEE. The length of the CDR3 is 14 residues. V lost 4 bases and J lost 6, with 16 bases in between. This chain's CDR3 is CASSHPGVVDGYTF. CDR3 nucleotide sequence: TGTGCCAGCAGCCACCCGGGGGTAGTCGATGGCTACACCTTC.

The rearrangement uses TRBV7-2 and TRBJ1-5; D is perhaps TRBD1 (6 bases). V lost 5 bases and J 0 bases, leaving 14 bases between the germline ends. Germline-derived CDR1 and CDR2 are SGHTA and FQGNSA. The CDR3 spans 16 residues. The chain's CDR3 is CASSLQGHYSNQPQHF. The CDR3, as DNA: TGTGCCAGCAGCCTCCAGGGACACTATAGCAATCAGCCCCAGCATTTT.